This T cell receptor beta chain emerged from a study of control samples from healthy donors and cancer patients. Sequencing used immunoSEQ multiplex PCR; TCRdb keeps in-frame clones, though not all of them. Of 90,000 to 110,000 clones listed, less than 95% are singletons. This TCR derives from a human donor in good health. The donor label of this sample is uncertain. Material for sequencing was blood.

DNA for the CDR3: TGTGCCAGCAGCCAAGACTCACTAGCGGGGGTTACCCAAGAGACCCAGTACTTC. The encoded protein is CASSQDSLAGVTQETQYF. This chain joins TRBV4-2 and TRBJ2-5; 11 bases are shared with TRBD2. The J segment lost 1 base and the V segment lost 0 bases, leaving 7 bases of the junction unmatched. From germline, CDR1 is LGHNA and CDR2 YNFKEQ. The CDR3 is made up of 18 amino acids.